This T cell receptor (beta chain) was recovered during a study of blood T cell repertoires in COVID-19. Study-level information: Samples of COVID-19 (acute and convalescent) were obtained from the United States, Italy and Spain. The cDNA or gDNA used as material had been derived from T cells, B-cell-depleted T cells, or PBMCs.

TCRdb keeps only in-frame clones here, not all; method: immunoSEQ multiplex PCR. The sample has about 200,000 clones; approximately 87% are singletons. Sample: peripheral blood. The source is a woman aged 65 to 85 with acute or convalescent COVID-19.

The CDR3 spells CASSVKGGSNQPQHF. The CDR3, as DNA: TGTGCCAGCAGTGTCAAGGGAGGGAGCAATCAGCCCCAGCATTTT. The rearrangement uses TRBV27 and TRBJ1-5; D is unresolved. Trimming pared 5 bases from V and 1 base from J, leaving 12 bases between. CDR1 is MNHEY and CDR2 is SMNVEV in the germline V gene (reference sequence). This CDR3 is built from 15 residues.